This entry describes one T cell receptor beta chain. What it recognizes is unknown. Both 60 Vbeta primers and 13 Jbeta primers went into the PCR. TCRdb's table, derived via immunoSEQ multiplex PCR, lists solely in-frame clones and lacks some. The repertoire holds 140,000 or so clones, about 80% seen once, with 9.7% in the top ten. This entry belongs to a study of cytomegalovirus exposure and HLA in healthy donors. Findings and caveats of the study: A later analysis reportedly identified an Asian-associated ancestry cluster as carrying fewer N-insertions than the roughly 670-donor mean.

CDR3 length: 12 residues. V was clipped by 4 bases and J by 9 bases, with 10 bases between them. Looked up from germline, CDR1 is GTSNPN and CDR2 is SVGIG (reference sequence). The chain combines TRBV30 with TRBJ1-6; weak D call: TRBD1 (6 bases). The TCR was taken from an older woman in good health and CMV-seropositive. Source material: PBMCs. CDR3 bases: TGTGCCTGGAACGTACAGGGTTCACCCCTCCACTTT. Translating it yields CAWNVQGSPLHF.